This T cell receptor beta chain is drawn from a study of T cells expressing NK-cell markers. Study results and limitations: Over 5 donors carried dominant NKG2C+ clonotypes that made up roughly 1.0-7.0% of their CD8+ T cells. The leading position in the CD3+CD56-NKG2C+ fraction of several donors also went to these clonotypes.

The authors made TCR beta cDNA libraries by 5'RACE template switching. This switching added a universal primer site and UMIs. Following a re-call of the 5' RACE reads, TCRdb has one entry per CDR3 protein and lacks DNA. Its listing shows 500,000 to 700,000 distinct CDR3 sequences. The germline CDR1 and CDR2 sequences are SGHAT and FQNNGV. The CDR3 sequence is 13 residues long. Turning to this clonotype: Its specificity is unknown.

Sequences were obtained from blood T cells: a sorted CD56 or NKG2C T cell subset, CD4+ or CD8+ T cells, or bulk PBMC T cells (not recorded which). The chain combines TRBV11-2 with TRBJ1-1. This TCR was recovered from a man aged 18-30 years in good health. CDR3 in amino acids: CASTLDRYTEAFF.